One and the same sample provided the 9 T cell receptor beta chains below, sequenced in a study of identical twins listed by TCRdb under 2016. Libraries were constructed by 5' RACE. Sequencing took place on an Illumina HiSeq 2000. The public reads were quality trimmed at Q25 with fastp and then assembled into clones with MiXCR by TCRdb, keeping productive beta chains. CDR3 protein duplicates are merged, each entry listing the most common genes and DNA. Within this sample are hundreds of thousands of distinct CDR3 sequences, with more than 6.5% of them counted one time only. The top ten clones comprise approximately 0.96% of the sample. These data also featured in a second study, about yellow fever vaccine responses in identical twins.

Sequencing was carried out using PBMCs. Every receptor here comes from a woman aged 18-29 years in good health.

V gene TRBV7-8 combines with J gene TRBJ2-3; 10 positions match TRBD2. The J segment lost 1 base and the V segment lost 4 bases, leaving 5 bases of the junction unmatched. Germline V gene lookup returns CDR1 SGHVS and CDR2 FQNEAQ. The CDR3 runs 16 residues. The CDR3 is CASSSFTSGGTDTQYF. The CDR3 DNA follows: TGTGCCAGCAGCTCCTTCACTAGCGGGGGCACAGATACGCAGTATTTT.

This clonotype was seen many times. V usage is TRBV4-3 and J usage is TRBJ2-5; 10 bases align to TRBD2. Germline CDR1 LGHNA, CDR2 YSLEER. CDR3 size: 19 residues. V dropped 0 bases and J dropped 1; count of bases not matched to a gene: 11. The CDR3 reads CASSQDATRGLAIQETQYF. CDR3 sequence (DNA): TGCGCCAGCAGCCAAGACGCAACGCGGGGACTAGCGATCCAAGAGACCCAGTACTTC.

Written as DNA, the CDR3 is TGTGCCAGCAGTGGACCTGAGGGGATAGGTACGACGGAGTTCTTC. It translates to CASSGPEGIGTTEFF. This chain uses TRBV28 with TRBJ2-1; D tentatively reads TRBD1 or TRBD2 (5 bases each). Trimming removed 5 bases at V and 14 bases at J, with 25 bases between. The CDR3 sequence is 15 residues long. Looked up from germline, CDR1 is MDHEN and CDR2 is SYDVKM.

The chain has TRBV21-1 and TRBJ2-2. TRBV21-1 is classified as a pseudogene. The CDR3 spans 13 residues. In nucleotides, the CDR3 is TGTGCCAGCAGCAAAGATGGGACCGGGGAGCTGTTTTTT. Translating gives CASSKDGTGELFF.

This clonotype was counted only a few times. The chain employs TRBV3-1 and TRBJ2-6; TRBD2 agrees at 10 bases. The CDR3 sequence is 19 residues long. The germline V gene encodes CDR1 LGHDT and CDR2 YNNKEL (reference sequence). The V gene end was trimmed by 0 bases and the J gene end by 1 base; junction bases not matched to a gene: 6. This chain's CDR3 is CASSQDRLAGVSGANVLTF. For the CDR3, the DNA is TGTGCCAGCAGCCAAGATAGGCTAGCGGGAGTGTCTGGGGCCAACGTCCTGACTTTC.

The rearrangement links TRBV27 to TRBJ2-7; a possible D gene is TRBD2 (5 bases). Between the trimmed V and J ends, which lost 7 bases and 2 bases, there was a span of 15 bases. Germline-derived CDR1 and CDR2 are MNHEY and SMNVEV (reference sequence). This CDR3 spans 14 amino acids. In DNA form, the CDR3 reads TGTGCCAGCACCGCCGCCGGGAAGACCTACGAGCAGTACTTC. Amino acids: CASTAAGKTYEQYF.

This clonotype appeared a few times. V is TRBV28 and J is TRBJ2-1; D is possibly TRBD2 (5 bases). The CDR3 is made up of 14 amino acids. CDR1 and CDR2 (germline): MDHEN, SYDVKM. V gave up 7 bases and J gave up 3 bases, with 13 bases separating them. The CDR3 region is CASISSANYNEQFF. For the CDR3, the DNA is TGTGCCAGCATAAGTAGCGCCAACTACAATGAGCAGTTCTTC. The full variable domain, with the rest looked up from reference TRBV28 and TRBJ2-1, is DVKVTQSSRYLVKRTGEKVFLECVQDMDHENMFWYRQDPGLGLRLIYFSYDVKMKEKGDIPEGYSVSREKKERFSLILESASTNQTSMYLCASISSANYNEQFFGPGTRLTVL.

This clonotype has more than one count but fewer than ten. The chain recombines TRBV5-1 with TRBJ2-3, with TRBD2 identical over 8 bases. Germline values: CDR1 SGHRS, CDR2 YFSETQ. Trimming removed 6 bases from V and 2 bases from J; junction bases left unmatched: 5. The CDR3 has 14 amino acids. In DNA, the CDR3 is TGCGCCAGCAATCCGGGAGGGCCCACAGATACGCAGTATTTT. It codes for CASNPGGPTDTQYF.

At least ten counts were recorded for this clonotype. The chain combines TRBV28 with TRBJ2-5, with no clear D. The V and J ends lost 6 bases and 5 bases respectively, with 16 bases between them. This CDR3 region has 14 residues. Germline loops: CDR1 MDHEN, CDR2 SYDVKM. CDR3 in amino acids: CASSRKPSSETQYF. DNA for the CDR3: TGTGCCAGCAGCCGAAAACCCTCATCGGAGACCCAGTACTTC.